This T cell receptor (beta chain) originates from a study of OX40 agonist ivuxolimab in advanced cancers. Study at large: Three patients, one with hepatocellular carcinoma and two with cutaneous melanoma, achieved partial responses.

CDR3 length equals 13 residues. Trimming took off 2 bases at V and 9 bases at J, with 14 bases between the two ends. The germline V gene encodes CDR1 KGHSH and CDR2 LQKENI. The protocol was immunoSEQ multiplex PCR, while the TCRdb copy is restricted to in-frame clones and leaves out a portion. The sample lists tens of thousands of clones, roughly 80% occurring once. The source of this sequence is an adult with an advanced solid tumor such as melanoma, head and neck, liver or kidney cancer. The V gene is TRBV18, the J gene TRBJ2-7; D unresolved. Source: CD4+ or CD8+ T cells sorted from blood, taken in a trial of the OX40 agonist ivuxolimab. The CDR3 is CASSPESVWGQYF. CDR3 nucleotides: TGTGCCAGCTCACCAGAGTCGGTCTGGGGGCAGTACTTC.